Listed here is a single T cell receptor beta chain. This record comes from a study of blood T cell repertoires in COVID-19. This CDR3 is built from 14 residues. Germline loops: CDR1 GTSNPN, CDR2 SVGIG (reference sequence). Losses at the gene ends were 0 bases for V and 13 bases for J; bases not matched to a gene: 11. Assay: immunoSEQ multiplex PCR; the TCRdb copy retains only in-frame clones and omits some. The sample has about 230,000 clones; roughly 83% are singletons. The chain uses TRBV30 and TRBJ1-2; 10 nucleotides agree with TRBD1. Sequenced: peripheral blood. The sequence derives from a woman aged 45-60 years with acute or convalescent COVID-19. The CDR3 sequence is CAWSVPRRDRGLTF. The CDR3 DNA sequence: TGTGCCTGGAGTGTACCTCGCCGGGACAGGGGTCTCACCTTC. The full variable domain, in which reference TRBV30 and TRBJ1-2 provide the parts outside the CDR3, is SQTIHQWPATLVQPVGSPLSLECTVEGTSNPNLYWYRQAAGRGLQLLFYSVGIGQISSEVPQNLSASRPQDRQFILSSKKLLLSDSGFYLCAWSVPRRDRGLTFGSGTRLTVV.